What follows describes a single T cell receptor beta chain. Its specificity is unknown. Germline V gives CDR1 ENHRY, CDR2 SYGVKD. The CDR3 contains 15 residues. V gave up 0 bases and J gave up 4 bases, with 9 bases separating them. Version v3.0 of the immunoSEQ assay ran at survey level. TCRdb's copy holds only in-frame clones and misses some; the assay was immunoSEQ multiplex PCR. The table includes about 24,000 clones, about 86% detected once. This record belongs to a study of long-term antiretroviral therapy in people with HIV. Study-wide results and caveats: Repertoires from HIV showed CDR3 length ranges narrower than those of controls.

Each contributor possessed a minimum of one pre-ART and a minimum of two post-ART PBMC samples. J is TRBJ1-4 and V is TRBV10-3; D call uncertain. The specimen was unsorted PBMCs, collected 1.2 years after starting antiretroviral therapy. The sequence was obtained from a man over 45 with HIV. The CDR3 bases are TGTGCCATCAGTGAGTCGACACCAGTTAATGAAAAACTGTTTTTT. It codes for CAISESTPVNEKLFF.